Reported below is one T cell receptor (beta chain). Antigen unknown. This record comes from a study of cytomegalovirus exposure and HLA in healthy donors. The PCR contained 60 Vbeta and 13 Jbeta primers. Data came from immunoSEQ multiplex PCR; TCRdb stores just in-frame clones and leaves some out. The data hold 160,000 or so clones, with about 78% observed a single time. General study points: Among CMV-associated TCR beta chains, most appeared HLA-restricted in a later analysis.

Germline trimming cut 5 bases from V and 6 bases from J; bases unmatched to any gene: 6. The CDR3 length is 15 residues. Per the germline V gene, CDR1 is SGHRS and CDR2 is YFSETQ. Sequencing was performed on PBMCs. This TCR came from a male donor in good health and CMV-seronegative. J is TRBJ2-2 and V is TRBV5-1; 11 positions agree with TRBD1. The CDR3 is CASRQGQGVSGELFF. The CDR3 DNA follows: TGCGCCAGCAGACAGGGACAGGGGGTATCCGGGGAGCTGTTTTTT.